This T cell receptor beta chain was documented in a study of siplizumab effects on memory and regulatory T cells. Concerning this clone itself: Its antigen is not identified.

Study-wide results and caveats: Siplizumab led to significantly less abundant alloreactive sequences that could be traced back to unstimulated CD4+ memory cells. Proliferating CD4+ or CD8+ clones, roughly 75-97% of them, lacked an assignable naive or memory phenotype. Naive T cells were seemingly more diverse than memory cells, and major contributions to the alloresponse seemed to be made by them.

Between the trimmed V and J ends, which lost 10 bases and 1 base, there was a span of 10 bases. The CDR3 runs to 13 residues. CDR1 is ENHRY, CDR2 SYGVKD, per germline. Assayed TCR templates numbered about 10^5 for each sample. Only in-frame clones appear in the TCRdb table, and some are missing; sequencing was by immunoSEQ multiplex PCR. Of around 100,000 clones listed, approximately 94% were seen once; the top ten hold roughly 1.4%. The chain recombines TRBV10-3 with TRBJ2-2, with D perhaps matching TRBD1 or TRBD2 (5 bases each). The sequence came from a human donor in good health. Sequenced material: non-Treg CD4+ T cells sorted from blood. The CDR3 nucleotides are TGTGCCAGTACGGGGCGGAACACCGGGGAGCTGTTTTTT. Translated, it gives CASTGRNTGELFF.